This TCR beta chain is from a study of a mutant IDH1 vaccine in newly diagnosed glioma. Study as a whole: The sex distribution of treated patients was 62.5% male and 37.5% female, with a mean age of 40.4 years. Before enrollment, patients got radiotherapy alone, temozolomide alone, or mostly the combination.

Assay used: immunoSEQ multiplex PCR; TCRdb lists only in-frame clones, some missing. The data show about 88,000 clones, over 70% seen once. The time point was: baseline, week 1 (first vaccination visit). Treatment specified: pre-vaccination baseline after standard-of-care therapy. V shed 4 bases and J shed 0 bases, with 14 bases lying between them. In germline, CDR1 is SGHRS, CDR2 YFSETQ. This CDR3 contains 16 residues. The TCR originated in a man aged 35-49 years with glioma. Some clones in this sample may be carry-over from other donors' samples. The chain carries TRBV5-1 and TRBJ1-3, with D perhaps TRBD1 (6 bases). The sample was PBMCs, taken from a glioma patient treated with radiotherapy, temozolomide or both. CDR3 DNA sequence: TGCGCCAGCAGCCTCGAGACAGGCCTCTCTGGAAACACCATATATTTT. It codes for CASSLETGLSGNTIYF. The full variable domain, completed using reference TRBV5-1 and TRBJ1-3, is KAGVTQTPRYLIKTRGQQVTLSCSPISGHRSVSWYQQTPGQGLQFLFEYFSETQRNKGNFPGRFSGRQFSNSRSEMNVSTLELGDSALYLCASSLETGLSGNTIYFGEGSWLTVV.